The 9 T cell receptor beta chains presented below share a single source sample, sequenced in a study of T cell responses to AZD1222 COVID-19 vaccine. The assay was immunoSEQ multiplex PCR, and TCRdb's table has in-frame clones only and misses some. This sample yields about 85,000 clones, of which roughly nine tenths are seen a single time; roughly 7.6% belongs to the top ten. Sample: peripheral blood, taken on day 0 of AZD1222 vaccination. The receptors stem from an adult in good health.

The chain is built from TRBV2 and TRBJ2-6, with D perhaps TRBD2 (5 bases). CDR3 length: 16 amino acids. The germline V gene encodes CDR1 SNHLY and CDR2 FYNNEI. V shed 8 bases and J shed 0 bases, with 14 bases lying between them. The CDR3: CASGASGISGANVLTF. The DNA of the CDR3 is TGTGCCAGCGGAGCGTCGGGGATCTCTGGGGCCAACGTCCTGACTTTC.

This sequence joins TRBV27 and TRBJ1-1, with D maybe TRBD1 (5 bases). Germline V gene lookup returns CDR1 MNHEY and CDR2 SMNVEV (reference sequence). Trimming stripped 4 bases from V and 2 bases from J, with 8 bases between. This CDR3 is built from 13 residues. The CDR3 loop reads CASSSGFNTEAFF. DNA for the CDR3: TGTGCCAGCAGTTCAGGGTTCAACACTGAAGCTTTCTTT.

The V call is TRBV3-1 (or the pseudogene TRBV3-2), the J call TRBJ2-2, with TRBD2 as a possible D gene (6 bases). CDR3 size: 18 residues. Germline values: CDR1 LGHDT, CDR2 YNNKEL (reference sequence). V lost 6 bases and J lost 2, with 22 bases in between. As DNA, the CDR3 is TGTGCCAGCAGGCCGATTCGGGACTCCAGTCCAAACACCGGGGAGCTGTTTTTT. Residues: CASRPIRDSSPNTGELFF.

In regard to this clone: The same CDR3 arises from other DNA sequences in this sample as well. The chain employs TRBV3-1 (or the pseudogene TRBV3-2) and TRBJ1-1; D is undetermined. The germline CDR1 and CDR2 sequences are LGHDT and YNNKEL (reference sequence). The CDR3 consists of 12 residues. V lost 6 bases to trimming and J lost 5 bases, with 10 bases between them. For the CDR3, the DNA is TGTGCCAGCAGAGACGGTGGGACTGAAGCTTTCTTT. This sequence encodes CASRDGGTEAFF.

This clone appeared once. The rearrangement joins TRBV7-8 to TRBJ2-1, with D perhaps being TRBD1 or TRBD2 (7 bases each). Germline CDR1 is SGHVS and CDR2 is FQNEAQ. The CDR3 extends over 15 amino acids. Trimming pared 1 base from V and 7 bases from J, leaving 14 bases between. The CDR3 region has the DNA TGTGCCAGCAGCTTAGGACAGGGAGGGTGGAATGAGCAGTTCTTC. It translates to CASSLGQGGWNEQFF. Together with reference TRBV7-8 and TRBJ2-1, the CDR3 gives the full variable domain: GAGVSQSPRYKVAKRGQDVALRCDPISGHVSLFWYQQALGQGPEFLTYFQNEAQLDKSGLPSDRFFAERPEGSVSTLKIQRTQQEDSAVYLCASSLGQGGWNEQFFGPGTRLTVL.

The V and J genes are TRBV12-3 or TRBV12-4 and TRBJ1-2; D not certain. Trimming took 5 bases from V and 4 from J, leaving 8 bases between them. The CDR3 runs to 12 residues. CDR3 DNA sequence: TGTGCCAGCAGTGTGACAATCTATGGCTACACCTTC. It is translated as CASSVTIYGYTF.

The sample holds one count of this clone. The chain combines TRBV6-1 with TRBJ1-6, with 8 positions matching TRBD1. The CDR3 has 12 residues. Per germline, CDR1 MNHNS and CDR2 SASEGT. Trimming removed 9 bases from V and 13 bases from J; junction bases left unmatched: 8. The CDR3 loop reads CASRTGQAPLHF. CDR3 DNA sequence: TGTGCCAGTAGGACAGGGCAGGCTCCCCTCCACTTT.

The chain recombines TRBV30 with TRBJ1-2; 8 bases line up with TRBD1. The CDR3 covers 15 residues. The germline CDR1 and CDR2 sequences are GTSNPN and SVGIG (reference sequence). With 0 bases clipped from V and 0 bases from J, the junction kept 3 bases outside the gene matches. CDR3 DNA sequence: TGTGCCTGGAGTGTACAGGGGGGCTCTAACTATGGCTACACCTTC. The encoded protein is CAWSVQGGSNYGYTF.

The chain uses TRBV10-3 and TRBJ2-1; TRBD2 agrees at 10 bases. The J segment lost 8 bases and the V segment lost 0 bases, leaving 13 bases of the junction unmatched. There are 18 residues in the CDR3. The germline gives CDR1 ENHRY, CDR2 SYGVKD. This chain's CDR3 is CAISESSPSGSGGYEQFF. The CDR3 DNA reads TGTGCCATCAGTGAGTCGTCGCCTAGCGGGAGTGGGGGTTATGAGCAGTTCTTC.